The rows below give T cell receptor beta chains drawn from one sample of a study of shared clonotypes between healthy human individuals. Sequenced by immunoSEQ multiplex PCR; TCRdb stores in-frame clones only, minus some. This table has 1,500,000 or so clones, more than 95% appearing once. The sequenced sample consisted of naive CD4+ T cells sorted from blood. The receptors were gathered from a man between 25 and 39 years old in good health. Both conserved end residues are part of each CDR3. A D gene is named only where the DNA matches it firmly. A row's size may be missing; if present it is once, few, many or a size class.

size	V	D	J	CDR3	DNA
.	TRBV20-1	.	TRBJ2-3	CSARVTDTQYF	TGCAGCGCCCGTGTCACAGATACGCAGTATTTT
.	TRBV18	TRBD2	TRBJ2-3	CASSPVAGGPDTQYF	TGTGCCAGCTCACCAGTAGCGGGAGGTCCAGATACGCAGTATTTT
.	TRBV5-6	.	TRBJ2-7	CASSPTTKTTYEQYF	TGTGCCAGCAGCCCGACCACAAAGACGACCTACGAGCAGTACTTC
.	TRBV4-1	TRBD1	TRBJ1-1	CASSQRDRGTEAFF	TGCGCCAGCAGCCAAAGGGACAGGGGAACTGAAGCTTTCTTT
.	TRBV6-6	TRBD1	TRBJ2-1	CASSYLEQGARIF	TGTGCCAGCAGTTACCTCGAACAGGGGGCGAGGATCTTC
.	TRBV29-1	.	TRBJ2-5	CSVGGILRPETQYF	TGCAGCGTTGGGGGAATCCTCCGCCCAGAGACCCAGTACTTC
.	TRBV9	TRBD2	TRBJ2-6	CASSGPLTSGSFSGANVLTF	TGTGCCAGCAGCGGTCCCCTGACTAGCGGGAGTTTCTCTGGGGCCAACGTCCTGACTTTC
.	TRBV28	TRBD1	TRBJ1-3	CASRTPTGVSSGNTIYF	TGTGCCAGCAGAACGCCGACAGGGGTGAGCTCTGGAAACACCATATATTTT
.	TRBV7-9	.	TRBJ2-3	CASSLPGGRADTQYF	TGTGCCAGCAGCTTACCAGGGGGGAGGGCAGATACGCAGTATTTT
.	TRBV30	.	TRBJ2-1	CAWSQGQPGQFF	TGTGCCTGGAGCCAAGGTCAACCGGGGCAGTTCTTC
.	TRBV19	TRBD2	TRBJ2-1	CASSIGFSGPEQFF	TGTGCCAGTAGTATAGGATTTAGCGGGCCGGAGCAGTTCTTC
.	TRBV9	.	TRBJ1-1	CASSKGGGGWNTEAFF	TGTGCCAGCAGCAAGGGCGGTGGGGGGTGGAACACTGAAGCTTTCTTT
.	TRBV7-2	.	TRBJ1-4	CASSLVGEKLFF	TGTGCCAGCAGCTTAGTTGGTGAAAAACTGTTTTTT
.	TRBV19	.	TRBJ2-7	CASSISPPGSYEQYF	TGTGCCAGTAGTATATCCCCCCCGGGGAGCTACGAGCAGTACTTC
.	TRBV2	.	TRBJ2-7	CASSASYEQYF	TGTGCCAGCAGTGCCTCCTACGAGCAGTACTTC
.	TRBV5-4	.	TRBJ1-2	CASSTRQLRGFYGYTF	TGTGCCAGCAGCACAAGACAGCTTCGAGGGTTCTATGGCTACACCTTC
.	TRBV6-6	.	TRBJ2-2	CASSYFGANTGELFF	TGTGCCAGCAGTTACTTTGGAGCGAACACCGGGGAGCTGTTTTTT
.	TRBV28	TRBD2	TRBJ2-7	CASTGHEPGGQYF	TGTGCCAGCACAGGGCACGAGCCGGGGGGGCAGTACTTC
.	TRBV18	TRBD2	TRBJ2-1	CASSPQGLAGNNEQFF	TGTGCCAGCTCTCCCCAGGGACTAGCGGGAAACAATGAGCAGTTCTTC
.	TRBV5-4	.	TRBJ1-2	CASSPGKGRDFYGYTF	TGTGCCAGCAGCCCGGGCAAGGGCAGGGACTTCTATGGCTACACCTTC
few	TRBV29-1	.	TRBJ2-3	CSVTKTKDVRTDTQYF	TGCAGCGTTACGAAAACCAAGGATGTAAGAACAGATACGCAGTATTTT
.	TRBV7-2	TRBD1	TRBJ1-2	CASTAYFGTGGTYTF	TGTGCCAGCACAGCTTATTTTGGGACAGGGGGTACCTACACCTTC
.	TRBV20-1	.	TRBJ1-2	CSARVGGGYTF	TGCAGTGCTAGAGTGGGAGGTGGCTACACCTTC
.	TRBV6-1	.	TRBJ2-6	CASQRALSGANVLTF	TGTGCCAGTCAAAGGGCCCTCTCTGGGGCCAACGTCCTGACTTTC
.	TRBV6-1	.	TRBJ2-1	CASHLGGREWSHQFF	TGTGCCAGCCACCTAGGGGGGCGGGAATGGTCCCACCAGTTCTTC
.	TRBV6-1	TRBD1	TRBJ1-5	CASHQGAGNQPQHF	TGTGCCAGTCACCAGGGGGCAGGAAATCAGCCCCAGCATTTT
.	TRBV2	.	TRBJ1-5	CASSGRGAINQPQHF	TGTGCCAGCAGTGGTCGGGGGGCGATCAATCAGCCCCAGCATTTT
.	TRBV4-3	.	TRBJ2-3	CASSQDLWQGTDTQYF	TGCGCCAGCAGCCAAGATCTGTGGCAGGGGACAGATACGCAGTATTTT
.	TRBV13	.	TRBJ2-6	CASSLVGRALPGANVLTF	TGTGCCAGCAGCTTAGTCGGCAGGGCACTTCCTGGGGCCAACGTCCTGACTTTC
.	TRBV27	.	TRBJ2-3	CASKLVRATDTQYF	TGTGCCAGCAAACTAGTTCGGGCCACAGATACGCAGTATTTT
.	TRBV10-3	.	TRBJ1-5	CAGRENSNQPQHF	TGTGCCGGTCGGGAAAACAGCAATCAGCCCCAGCATTTT
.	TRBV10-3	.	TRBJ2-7	CAISESTRYEQYF	TGTGCCATCAGTGAGTCGACTCGCTACGAGCAGTACTTC
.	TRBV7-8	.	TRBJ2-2	CASTPHEIAGELFF	TGTGCCAGTACCCCCCACGAGATTGCCGGGGAGCTGTTTTTT
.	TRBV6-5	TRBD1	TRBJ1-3	CASSDREGNTIYF	TGTGCCAGCAGTGACAGGGAAGGAAACACCATATATTTT
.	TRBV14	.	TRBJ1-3	CASSQDGGRGRNTIYF	TGTGCCAGCAGCCAAGATGGGGGCCGTGGAAGGAACACCATATATTTT
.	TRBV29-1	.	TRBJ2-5	CSAGNQETQYF	TGCAGCGCCGGCAATCAAGAGACCCAGTACTTC
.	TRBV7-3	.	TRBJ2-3	CASSSQGPVSTDTQYF	TGTGCCAGCAGCTCCCAGGGTCCCGTTAGCACAGATACGCAGTATTTT
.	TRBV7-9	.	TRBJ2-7	CASRPGRTAYEQYF	TGTGCCAGCAGGCCGGGACGTACGGCCTACGAGCAGTACTTC
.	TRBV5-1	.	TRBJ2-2	CASSRELGLIGAGELFF	TGCGCCAGCAGCAGGGAATTGGGACTCATCGGGGCCGGGGAGCTGTTTTTT
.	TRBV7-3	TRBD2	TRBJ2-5	CASSRGSQETQYF	TGTGCCAGCAGCCGCGGGAGCCAGGAGACCCAGTACTTC
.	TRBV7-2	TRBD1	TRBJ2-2	CASSRDRGNTGELFF	TGTGCCAGCAGCCGGGACAGGGGGAACACCGGGGAGCTGTTTTTT
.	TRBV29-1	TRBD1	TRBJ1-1	CSAQTGVTEAFF	TGCAGCGCCCAGACAGGGGTCACTGAAGCTTTCTTT
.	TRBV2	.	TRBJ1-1	CASSRDWLNTEAFF	TGTGCCAGCAGCAGGGACTGGTTGAACACTGAAGCTTTCTTT
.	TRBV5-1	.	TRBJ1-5	CASSLDGVDQPQHF	TGCGCCAGCAGCTTGGACGGGGTAGATCAGCCCCAGCATTTT
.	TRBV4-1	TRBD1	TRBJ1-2	CASRPGAMNRGGGYTF	TGCGCCAGCAGGCCAGGGGCCATGAACAGGGGCGGCGGCTACACCTTC
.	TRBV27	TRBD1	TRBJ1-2	CASSYAGTGTGYTF	TGTGCCAGCAGCTATGCCGGGACAGGGACTGGCTACACCTTC
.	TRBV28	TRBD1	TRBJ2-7	CASKGPGTGREQYF	TGTGCCAGCAAAGGGCCCGGGACAGGGCGGGAGCAGTACTTC
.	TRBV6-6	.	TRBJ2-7	CASSYSGSNVEQYF	TGTGCCAGCAGTTACTCGGGGTCAAATGTCGAGCAGTACTTC
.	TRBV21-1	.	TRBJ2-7	CANKKVSRLAADYEQYF	TGTGCCAACAAGAAGGTATCACGACTAGCGGCCGACTACGAGCAGTACTTC
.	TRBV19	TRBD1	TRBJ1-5	CASSAWTGMGNQPQHF	TGTGCCAGTAGTGCCTGGACAGGGATGGGCAATCAGCCCCAGCATTTT
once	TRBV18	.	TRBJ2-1	CASSPTGSGNEQFF	TGTGCCAGCTCACCGACGGGGAGCGGAAATGAGCAGTTCTTC
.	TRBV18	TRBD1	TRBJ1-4	CASSPAEGQGASTNEKLFF	TGTGCCAGCTCACCCGCGGAGGGCCAGGGGGCGTCAACTAATGAAAAACTGTTTTTT
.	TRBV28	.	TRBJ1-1	CASRSPRRNTEAFF	TGTGCCAGCAGGTCCCCGAGAAGGAACACTGAAGCTTTCTTT
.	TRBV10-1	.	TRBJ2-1	CASSDTGSSYNEQFF	TGCGCCAGCAGTGATACAGGGAGCTCCTACAATGAGCAGTTCTTC
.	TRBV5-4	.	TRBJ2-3	CASSLVTADTQYF	TGTGCCAGCAGCTTGGTGACAGCAGATACGCAGTATTTT
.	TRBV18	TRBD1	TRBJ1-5	CASSPADRAQPQHF	TGTGCCAGCTCACCAGCAGACAGGGCGCAGCCCCAGCATTTT
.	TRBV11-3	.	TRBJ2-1	CASSFSFPGEQFF	TGTGCCAGCAGCTTCAGCTTTCCCGGCGAGCAGTTCTTC
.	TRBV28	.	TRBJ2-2	CASSPRIPGELFF	TGTGCCAGCAGTCCTCGAATCCCCGGGGAGCTGTTTTTT
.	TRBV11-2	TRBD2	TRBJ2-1	CASSFGLVDYNEQFF	TGTGCCAGCAGCTTTGGACTAGTAGATTACAATGAGCAGTTCTTC
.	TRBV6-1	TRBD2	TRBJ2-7	CASRSTGGGAYEQYF	TGTGCCAGCAGGTCCACGGGCGGGGGTGCCTACGAGCAGTACTTC